Listed here are 5 T cell receptor beta chains from one sample, sequenced in a study of cytotoxic CD8 clonotypes in ibrutinib-treated CLL. Clones were sequenced by immunoSEQ multiplex PCR, and TCRdb holds only the in-frame ones, with some missing. The table shows some 130,000 clones, with roughly 85% occurring only once. Source: PBMCs, taken after 24 months of ibrutinib treatment. The receptors shown here come from a human donor with chronic lymphocytic leukemia.

V usage is TRBV18 and J usage is TRBJ1-1; D unclear. In germline, CDR1 is KGHSH, CDR2 LQKENI. The CDR3 extends over 14 amino acids. Trimming cost V 6 bases and J 3 bases, with 14 bases left between them. The CDR3, as DNA: TGTGCCAGCTCTACCATCACCGCGGACACTGAAGCTTTCTTT. Its translation: CASSTITADTEAFF. Drawing the rest from reference TRBV18 and TRBJ1-1, the complete variable domain is NAGVMQNPRHLVRRRGQEARLRCSPMKGHSHVYWYRQLPEEGLKFMVYLQKENIIDESGMPKERFSAEFPKEGPSILRIQQVVRGDSAAYFCASSTITADTEAFFGQGTRLTVV.

The chain carries TRBV28 and TRBJ2-7, with TRBD2 matching 7 bases. Germline lookup yields CDR1 MDHEN and CDR2 SYDVKM. CDR3 length: 15 amino acids. After removal of 3 bases from V and 5 bases from J, the junction contained 10 bases not matched to a gene. CDR3 sequence (DNA): TGTGCCAGCAGTTTTTATAAGCGGGAAGATAACGAGCAGTACTTC. Translating it yields CASSFYKREDNEQYF.

The rearrangement links TRBV19 to TRBJ2-1; 12 nucleotides line up with TRBD2. Germline V CDR1 and CDR2: LNHDA, SQIVND (reference sequence). The V segment lost 1 base and the J segment 6 bases; nucleotides outside the gene matches: 10. This CDR3 has 18 residues. The DNA of the CDR3 is TGTGCCAGTAGTATAGTGACTAGCGGGAGTGGTCGGGGCAATGAGCAGTTCTTC. Its protein product is CASSIVTSGSGRGNEQFF.

This rearrangement joins TRBV18 to TRBJ2-4; maybe TRBD2 (6 bases). The CDR3 has 13 amino acids. Looked up from germline, CDR1 is KGHSH and CDR2 is LQKENI. V dropped 4 bases and J dropped 6 bases, with 10 bases sitting between them. For the CDR3, the DNA is TGTGCCAGCTCACTGGGAGGACGAAACATTCAGTACTTC. Encoded protein: CASSLGGRNIQYF.

The rearrangement links TRBV11-2 to TRBJ2-3; perhaps TRBD2 as D (5 bases). The CDR3 totals 14 residues. Trimming cost V 0 bases and J 1 base, with 5 bases left between them. The germline V gene encodes CDR1 SGHAT and CDR2 FQNNGV. Here the CDR3 reads CASSLDGGTDTQYF. The CDR3 DNA reads as TGTGCCAGCAGCTTAGACGGGGGCACAGATACGCAGTATTTT.